Shown below are 18 T cell receptor beta chains from a single sample sequenced in a study of blood T cell repertoires in COVID-19. Sequencing was performed with immunoSEQ multiplex PCR; in TCRdb, only in-frame clones are kept and a portion is missing. The sample has about 68,000 clones, 83% seen once; the top ten hold around two fifths. The sequenced material came from peripheral blood. The receptors originated from a man older than 75 with acute or convalescent COVID-19.

This clone was recorded a few times. The chain joins TRBV12-3 or TRBV12-4 to TRBJ2-1; possible D gene TRBD2, 7 bases. Trimming took 8 bases from V and 10 from J, leaving 15 bases between them. The CDR3 is 12 amino acids. The CDR3 DNA sequence: TGTGCCAGCCTTGGGGGGGGCGGAGAGCAGTTCTTC. Protein sequence: CASLGGGGEQFF.

The genes are TRBV28 and TRBJ1-2; 7 bases match TRBD1. Germline V CDR1 and CDR2: MDHEN, SYDVKM. V lost 4 bases and J lost 6; bases outside the gene matches: 5. The CDR3 extends over 13 amino acids. Here the CDR3 DNA reads TGTGCCAGCAGTTCCCATACAGGGGATGGCTACACCTTC. Its translation: CASSSHTGDGYTF.

The chain has TRBV3-1 (or the pseudogene TRBV3-2) and TRBJ1-4; D may be TRBD1 (5 bases). CDR3 size: 15 residues. The germline V gene encodes CDR1 LGHDT and CDR2 YNNKEL (reference sequence). The V end was cut by 4 bases, the J end by 4 bases, with 13 bases between. The CDR3 loop is CASSPGGGVNEKLFF. CDR3 bases: TGTGCCAGCAGCCCCGGGGGGGGAGTTAATGAAAAACTGTTTTTT.

This chain uses TRBV10-3 with TRBJ1-1, with a possible D match to TRBD1 (5 bases). The germline V and J ends were trimmed by 0 bases and 5 bases, with 13 bases remaining between them. Germline CDR1 reads ENHRY; CDR2 reads SYGVKD. The CDR3 length is 15 residues. CDR3 nucleotide sequence: TGTGCCATCAGTGAGTCGGGAGGGGTTGGGACTGAAGCTTTCTTT. This gives the protein CAISESGGVGTEAFF.

CDR3 in amino acids: CASSSRGLPNEKLFF. CDR3 nucleotides: TGTGCCAGCAGCTCCAGGGGTCTACCTAATGAAAAACTGTTTTTT. The V and J genes are TRBV11-2 and TRBJ1-4; TRBD1 is a possible D gene (6 bases). This CDR3 contains 15 residues. CDR1 and CDR2 from the germline V gene are SGHAT and FQNNGV. Trimming left V 4 bases short and J 3 bases short, with 12 bases between. The full variable domain, its missing parts supplied by reference TRBV11-2 and TRBJ1-4, is EAGVAQSPRYKIIEKRQSVAFWCNPISGHATLYWYQQILGQGPKLLIQFQNNGVVDDSQLPKDRFSAERLKGVDSTLKIQPAKLEDSAVYLCASSSRGLPNEKLFFGSGTQLSVL.

About this clone itself: The identical CDR3 is also encoded by other nucleotide sequences in the sample. This chain links TRBV18 with TRBJ2-3; D is undetermined. Looked up from germline, CDR1 is KGHSH and CDR2 is LQKENI. This CDR3 has 13 amino acids. Trimming removed 2 bases at V and 2 bases at J, with 5 bases between. The CDR3 coding sequence is TGTGCCAGCTCACCATCCTCCACAGATACGCAGTATTTT. This codes for CASSPSSTDTQYF. The full variable domain, in which reference TRBV18 and TRBJ2-3 provide the parts outside the CDR3, is NAGVMQNPRHLVRRRGQEARLRCSPMKGHSHVYWYRQLPEEGLKFMVYLQKENIIDESGMPKERFSAEFPKEGPSILRIQQVVRGDSAAYFCASSPSSTDTQYFGPGTRLTVL.

The genes are TRBV7-2 and TRBJ1-1; D is uncertain. The CDR3 runs to 13 residues. V was shortened by 0 bases and J by 5 bases, with 7 bases between the two germline ends. Germline V CDR1 and CDR2: SGHTA, FQGNSA. The DNA of the CDR3 is TGTGCCAGCAGCTTAGCCGGGGATACTGAAGCTTTCTTT. This gives the protein CASSLAGDTEAFF.

This clone has a single count. This chain uses TRBV18 with TRBJ1-1, with 11 bases aligning to TRBD1. V was clipped by 3 bases and J by 4 bases; unmatched bases: 7. CDR3 length: 16 residues. Germline CDR1 is KGHSH and CDR2 is LQKENI. CDR3 coding DNA: TGTGCCAGCTCACCTCCCGGGACAGGGGGGGCCACTGAAGCTTTCTTT. It codes for CASSPPGTGGATEAFF.

This chain joins TRBV7-2 and TRBJ1-6; D unclear. Germline CDR1 SGHTA, CDR2 FQGNSA. V was trimmed by 1 base and J by 5 bases, leaving 6 bases between them. The length of the CDR3 is 14 residues. The CDR3 protein is CASSLVRDNSPLHF. CDR3 sequence (DNA): TGTGCCAGCAGCTTAGTAAGAGATAATTCACCCCTCCACTTT. Based on the CDR3 plus reference TRBV7-2 and TRBJ1-6, the full variable domain is GAGVSQSPSNKVTEKGKDVELRCDPISGHTALYWYRQSLGQGLEFLIYFQGNSAPDKSGLPSDRFSAERTGGSVSTLTIQRTQQEDSAVYLCASSLVRDNSPLHFGNGTRLTVT.

This chain uses TRBV14 with TRBJ2-3; 10 bases align to TRBD2. With 2 bases clipped from V and 4 bases from J, the junction kept 9 bases outside the gene matches. CDR3 length equals 17 residues. CDR1 and CDR2 (germline): SGHDN, FVKESK. CDR3 bases: TGTGCCAGCAGCCAAAGGAGCGGGAGGGGTCGCCCAGATACGCAGTATTTT. Protein product: CASSQRSGRGRPDTQYF.

V and J are TRBV5-1 and TRBJ1-5; TRBD1 matches 9 bases. With 1 base clipped from V and 0 bases from J, the junction kept 2 bases outside the gene matches. Germline CDR1 is SGHRS and CDR2 is YFSETQ. The CDR3 length is 16 residues. The CDR3 DNA reads TGCGCCAGCAGCTTGACAGGGGGCTATAGCAATCAGCCCCAGCATTTT. This gives the protein CASSLTGGYSNQPQHF.

The chain uses TRBV6-2 or TRBV6-3 and TRBJ2-6, with 8 bases identical to TRBD2. V lost 2 bases, J lost 0 bases, and 3 bases stayed unmatched. The CDR3 runs 17 residues. In germline, CDR1 is MNHEY, CDR2 SVGEGT. The CDR3: CASSYGAGVSGANVLTF. The CDR3 coding sequence is TGTGCCAGCAGTTACGGAGCGGGGGTCTCTGGGGCCAACGTCCTGACTTTC.

J is TRBJ2-6 and V is TRBV7-9; TRBD1 agrees at 9 bases. CDR3 length equals 18 residues. J gave up 0 bases and V 2 bases, and 5 bases lay outside the gene matches. CDR1 is SEHNR, CDR2 FQNEAQ, per germline (reference sequence). CDR3 region: CASSLMGQGGSGANVLTF. As DNA, the CDR3 is TGTGCCAGCAGCTTAATGGGACAGGGAGGCTCTGGGGCCAACGTCCTGACTTTC.

A word on this clone: At the DNA level, this CDR3 is encoded by other sequences in the same sample as well. The genes are TRBV4-1 and TRBJ1-5; D gene uncertain. The length of the CDR3 is 15 residues. CDR1 is MGHRA and CDR2 is YSYEKL in the germline V gene. The V end lost 4 bases, the J end lost 4 bases, and 14 bases lay between the germline ends. CDR3 sequence reads: CASSRTTDRNQPQHF. The CDR3 DNA is TGCGCCAGCAGCCGGACTACGGATCGGAATCAGCCCCAGCATTTT.

This clone was recorded a few times. The V call is TRBV7-2, the J call TRBJ1-5, with D maybe TRBD1 (6 bases). The CDR3 has 14 residues. V lost 0 bases and J 7 bases, leaving 10 bases between the germline ends. Looked up from germline, CDR1 is SGHTA and CDR2 is FQGNSA. The CDR3 is CASSLAGATQPQHF. CDR3 coding DNA: TGTGCCAGCAGCTTAGCGGGGGCAACACAGCCCCAGCATTTT. Full variable domain (remainder filled in from reference TRBV7-2 and TRBJ1-5): GAGVSQSPSNKVTEKGKDVELRCDPISGHTALYWYRQSLGQGLEFLIYFQGNSAPDKSGLPSDRFSAERTGGSVSTLTIQRTQQEDSAVYLCASSLAGATQPQHFGDGTRLSIL.

The genes are TRBV2 and TRBJ2-7; D not resolved. The V end lost 8 bases, the J end lost 1 base, and 12 bases lay between the germline ends. CDR1 and CDR2 (germline): SNHLY, FYNNEI. This CDR3 has 13 amino acids. The CDR3 loop reads CASSSKDSYEQYF. DNA for the CDR3: TGTGCCAGCTCTAGTAAGGATTCCTACGAGCAGTACTTC. Full variable domain (outside the CDR3, taken from reference TRBV2 and TRBJ2-7): EPEVTQTPSHQVTQMGQEVILRCVPISNHLYFYWYRQILGQKVEFLVSFYNNEISEKSEIFDDQFSVERPDGSNFTLKIRSTKLEDSAMYFCASSSKDSYEQYFGPGTRLTVT.

In this sample, this clone turned up once. The chain is built from TRBV7-2 and TRBJ1-6, with D possibly TRBD1 on 6 matching bases. The V gene's germline CDR1 is SGHTA and CDR2 FQGNSA. V shed 2 bases and J shed 5 bases, with 10 bases lying between them. The CDR3 runs to 15 residues. CDR3: CASSLMGADNSPLHF. The CDR3 region has the DNA TGTGCCAGCAGCTTAATGGGGGCGGATAATTCACCCCTCCACTTT.

This chain joins TRBV2 and TRBJ1-2; 10 bases agree with TRBD1. V shed 4 bases and J 3 bases; nucleotides not matched to a gene: 2. Germline values: CDR1 SNHLY, CDR2 FYNNEI. The CDR3 consists of 14 residues. The CDR3 nucleotides are TGTGCCAGCAGTGGGGGACAGGGGTACTATGGCTACACCTTC. This gives the protein CASSGGQGYYGYTF.